Listed here are 17 T cell receptor beta chains from one sample, sequenced in a study of T cell repertoires in cytomegalovirus infection. The antigens of these receptors remain unknown. MiXCR was run by TCRdb on the reads, yielding one entry per CDR3 protein. Among around 58,000 distinct CDR3 sequences listed, about 19% were seen once. This specimen consisted of CD8+ T cells from cultured PBMCs, obtained from culture after CMV antigen stimulation. The receptors derive from a human donor in good health (CMV status not recorded). Some clones in this sample may be carry-over from other donors' samples.

This clonotype has at least ten counts. The CDR3, as DNA: TGTGCCAGCAGTCCGTCCTTTCATATCCTAGATACGCAGTATTTT. It encodes CASSPSFHILDTQYF. The J gene is TRBJ2-3, the V gene TRBV12-3 or TRBV12-4; no definite D call. V lost 5 bases to trimming and J lost 5 bases, with 17 bases between them. The CDR3 has 15 residues.

The chain has TRBV30 and TRBJ2-2, with D perhaps TRBD1 or TRBD2 (5 bases each). CDR1 and CDR2 (germline): GTSNPN, SVGIG (reference sequence). This CDR3 region has 14 residues. The V end was cut by 2 bases, the J end by 0 bases, with 7 bases between. CDR3 in amino acids: CAWSMGANTGELFF. CDR3 in DNA: TGTGCCTGGAGTATGGGGGCGAACACCGGGGAGCTGTTTTTT.

This clonotype turned up a few times. The chain employs TRBV7-2 and TRBJ1-4; no clear D gene. Germline V gene data show CDR1 as SGHTA and CDR2 as FQGNSA. This CDR3 contains 15 residues. Trimming shortened V by 5 bases and J by 0 bases, and 10 bases separated the two germline ends. CDR3 sequence: CASSPDGATNEKLFF. In DNA form, the CDR3 reads TGTGCCAGCAGCCCCGACGGAGCAACTAATGAAAAACTGTTTTTT. Supplemented by reference TRBV7-2 and TRBJ1-4, the full variable domain reads GAGVSQSPSNKVTEKGKDVELRCDPISGHTALYWYRQSLGQGLEFLIYFQGNSAPDKSGLPSDRFSAERTGGSVSTLTIQRTQQEDSAVYLCASSPDGATNEKLFFGSGTQLSVL.

The chain is built from TRBV4-1 and TRBJ1-5, with D unclear. Trimming took 3 bases from V and 0 from J, leaving 6 bases between them. The CDR3 consists of 14 residues. The germline CDR1 and CDR2 sequences are MGHRA and YSYEKL. The CDR3 nucleotides are TGCGCCAGCAGCCATTCCGTTAGCAATCAGCCCCAGCATTTT. Protein sequence: CASSHSVSNQPQHF.

This chain connects TRBV7-8 to TRBJ2-7; D is unclear. The CDR3 length is 13 residues. Germline lookup yields CDR1 SGHVS and CDR2 FQNEAQ. V was clipped by 8 bases and J by 3 bases, with 14 bases between them. In nucleotides, the CDR3 is TGTGCCAGCTCCGAAGGAGAGGTCTACGAGCAGTACTTC. As protein: CASSEGEVYEQYF. The full variable domain, rest sourced from reference TRBV7-8 and TRBJ2-7, is GAGVSQSPRYKVAKRGQDVALRCDPISGHVSLFWYQQALGQGPEFLTYFQNEAQLDKSGLPSDRFFAERPEGSVSTLKIQRTQQEDSAVYLCASSEGEVYEQYFGPGTRLTVT.

This clonotype was seen at least ten times. The rearrangement links TRBV4-2 to TRBJ1-2; the D gene is possibly TRBD1 (6 bases). Trimming took 0 bases from V and 2 from J, leaving 13 bases between them. CDR3 length equals 16 residues. Germline V gives CDR1 LGHNA, CDR2 YNFKEQ. The CDR3 protein is CASSQEQGAGNYGYTF. CDR3 DNA: TGTGCCAGCAGCCAAGAACAGGGTGCAGGGAACTATGGCTACACCTTC.

V and J are TRBV2 and TRBJ1-1; TRBD1 is a possible D gene (5 bases). V was clipped by 4 bases and J by 1 base, with 16 bases between them. The germline V gene has CDR1 SNHLY and CDR2 FYNNEI. This CDR3 is built from 16 residues. The CDR3 is CASSGPGAGGNTEAFF. The DNA of the CDR3 is TGTGCCAGCAGTGGCCCCGGGGCCGGGGGGAACACTGAAGCTTTCTTT.

This clonotype came up a few times. The chain has TRBV7-3 and TRBJ1-1; a weak D match, TRBD1 (5 bases). Germline-derived CDR1 and CDR2 are SGHTA and FQGTGA. The CDR3 runs to 13 residues. The germline V and J ends were trimmed by 5 bases and 1 base, with 8 bases remaining between them. CDR3 sequence reads: CASSPGRNTEAFF. The CDR3 DNA follows: TGTGCCAGCAGCCCAGGGCGGAACACTGAAGCTTTCTTT.

The rearrangement links TRBV7-6 to TRBJ2-1, with 11 bases matching TRBD2. The CDR3 spans 13 residues. Looked up from germline, CDR1 is SGHVS and CDR2 is FNYEAQ. J gave up 8 bases and V 5 bases, and 2 bases lay outside the gene matches. In DNA, the CDR3 is TGTGCCAGCAGCGATAGCGGGGGGGATGAGCAGTTCTTC. It yields the protein CASSDSGGDEQFF. Complete variable domain (other parts from reference TRBV7-6 and TRBJ2-1): GAGVSQSPRYKVTKRGQDVALRCDPISGHVSLYWYRQALGQGPEFLTYFNYEAQQDKSGLPNDRFSAERPEGSISTLTIQRTEQRDSAMYRCASSDSGGDEQFFGPGTRLTVL.

The sample holds many counts of this clonotype. The chain combines TRBV11-2 with TRBJ2-2; D may be TRBD1 (6 bases). Per germline, CDR1 SGHAT and CDR2 FQNNGV. Trimming stripped 3 bases from V and 4 bases from J, with 15 bases between. CDR3 length: 16 residues. The CDR3 nucleotides are TGTGCCAGCAGCTTGGAGAGGGGGTATTCCACCGGGGAGCTGTTTTTT. Protein sequence: CASSLERGYSTGELFF.

This clonotype was observed once. The chain employs TRBV7-2 and TRBJ2-3, with D uncertain. Germline V gene sequence: CDR1 SGHTA, CDR2 FQGNSA. This CDR3 contains 15 residues. Trimming left V 2 bases short and J 2 bases short, with 11 bases between. The CDR3 is CASSLYQSTTDTQYF. In DNA, the CDR3 is TGTGCCAGCAGCTTATACCAGAGTACCACAGATACGCAGTATTTT. The variable domain in full, with the rest retrieved from reference TRBV7-2 and TRBJ2-3, is GAGVSQSPSNKVTEKGKDVELRCDPISGHTALYWYRQSLGQGLEFLIYFQGNSAPDKSGLPSDRFSAERTGGSVSTLTIQRTQQEDSAVYLCASSLYQSTTDTQYFGPGTRLTVL.

There are a few counts of this clonotype. This rearrangement joins TRBV7-8 to TRBJ2-3; D uncertain. Germline V gives CDR1 SGHVS, CDR2 FQNEAQ. The V end was cut by 1 base, the J end by 5 bases, with 13 bases between. The CDR3 runs 15 residues. CDR3 nucleotide sequence: TGTGCCAGCAGCTTAGTTCCTTCTTTCAGAGATACGCAGTATTTT. Translated: CASSLVPSFRDTQYF.

The rearrangement links TRBV2 to TRBJ2-4, with D tentatively TRBD2 (6 bases). V lost 11 bases and J lost 6, with 11 bases in between. Germline V gives CDR1 SNHLY, CDR2 FYNNEI. There are 11 residues in the CDR3. DNA of the CDR3: TGTGCCTCCCACGGGGGAAACATTCAGTACTTC. Its translation is CASHGGNIQYF. Full variable domain (rest looked up from reference TRBV2 and TRBJ2-4): EPEVTQTPSHQVTQMGQEVILRCVPISNHLYFYWYRQILGQKVEFLVSFYNNEISEKSEIFDDQFSVERPDGSNFTLKIRSTKLEDSAMYFCASHGGNIQYFGAGTRLSVL.

The table lists this clonotype with a few counts. The V call is TRBV7-6, the J call TRBJ2-2; the D gene could be TRBD1 or TRBD2 (5 bases each). Germline CDR1 SGHVS, CDR2 FNYEAQ. Trimming removed 6 bases at V and 0 bases at J, with 20 bases between. The CDR3 runs to 18 residues. CDR3 in DNA: TGTGCCAGCAGTTCAAGGGACGGAGAGGCCCCGAACACCGGGGAGCTGTTTTTT. This codes for CASSSRDGEAPNTGELFF.

This rearrangement joins TRBV7-9 to TRBJ2-1; tentative D call: TRBD1 (5 bases). This CDR3 region has 14 residues. V was shortened by 0 bases and J by 12 bases, with 15 bases between the two germline ends. CDR1 is SEHNR, CDR2 FQNEAQ, per germline (reference sequence). This chain's CDR3 is CASSLAIDPQGQFF. The DNA of the CDR3 is TGTGCCAGCAGCTTAGCCATCGACCCTCAGGGGCAGTTCTTC.

This clonotype was counted only a few times. The V and J genes are TRBV7-6 and TRBJ2-1; TRBD2 might be the D (7 bases). CDR1 SGHVS and CDR2 FNYEAQ come from the germline V gene. V was pared by 5 bases and J by 10 bases, with 24 bases between. This CDR3 comprises 16 residues. The CDR3 nucleotides read TGTGCCAGCAGCCCCGCCTGGGGGGACGCGGGGGCGGAGCAGTTCTTC. Amino acid sequence: CASSPAWGDAGAEQFF.

This clonotype was seen more than once but under ten times. The chain links TRBV12-3 or TRBV12-4 to TRBJ1-5, with D unclear. Trimming cost V 3 bases and J 7 bases, with 13 bases left between them. The length of the CDR3 is 14 residues. The CDR3 sequence is CASSFHEWTQPQHF. The CDR3, as DNA: TGTGCCAGCAGTTTCCACGAATGGACCCAGCCCCAGCATTTT.